This is a list of T cell receptor beta chains from one sample in a study of T cells in localized non-small cell lung cancer. Sequencing was performed with immunoSEQ multiplex PCR; in TCRdb, only in-frame clones are kept and a portion is missing. The sample has 100,000 to 150,000 clones; 89% are singletons. The input for sequencing was peripheral blood, taken before any cancer treatment. These receptor sequences come from a female donor at least 60 years old with stage I lung adenocarcinoma. Both conserved end residues are trimmed from each CDR3. The order of the fields is J gene, V gene, CDR3 protein.

j_gene: TRBJ1-1
v_gene: TRBV7-2
CDR3aa: ASSLATEAF

j_gene: TRBJ1-2
v_gene: TRBV28
CDR3aa: ASSIVRGNYGYT

j_gene: TRBJ2-3
v_gene: TRBV5-1
CDR3aa: ASRVPTPDTDTQY

j_gene: TRBJ1-2
v_gene: TRBV6-4
CDR3aa: ASSEGLGANYGYT

j_gene: TRBJ2-7
v_gene: TRBV30
CDR3aa: AWSVGAGGVEQY

j_gene: TRBJ2-5
v_gene: TRBV2
CDR3aa: ASKRDQTGGRETQY

j_gene: TRBJ2-7
v_gene: TRBV7-9
CDR3aa: ASSLSNEQY

j_gene: TRBJ2-1
v_gene: TRBV5-1
CDR3aa: ASSLVTGGPSNEQF

j_gene: TRBJ2-1
v_gene: TRBV9
CDR3aa: ASSRLAAYNEQF

j_gene: TRBJ2-3
v_gene: TRBV25-1
CDR3aa: ASRATATDTQY

j_gene: TRBJ2-2
v_gene: TRBV5-8
CDR3aa: ASSLRSSGELF

j_gene: TRBJ1-4
v_gene: TRBV4-1
CDR3aa: ASSQGEGFPFDEKLF

j_gene: TRBJ2-2
v_gene: TRBV18
CDR3aa: ASSRPDKNTGELF

j_gene: TRBJ2-5
v_gene: TRBV5-8
CDR3aa: ASKDRAGEETQY

j_gene: TRBJ1-2
v_gene: TRBV5-1
CDR3aa: ASSLVQGADGYT

j_gene: TRBJ2-7
v_gene: TRBV11-1
CDR3aa: ASSLVLTGQGEQY

j_gene: NA
v_gene: TRBV28
CDR3aa: ASSLQGPYEQY

j_gene: TRBJ2-7
v_gene: TRBV13
CDR3aa: ASSLGLGPLSSEQY

j_gene: TRBJ2-5
v_gene: TRBV1
CDR3aa: TSSQEGRTSAETQY

j_gene: TRBJ2-7
v_gene: TRBV11-2
CDR3aa: ASSSGPGQY

j_gene: TRBJ2-7
v_gene: TRBV9
CDR3aa: ASSARGGLEQY

j_gene: TRBJ2-7
v_gene: TRBV7-9
CDR3aa: ASSLWAGGMYEQY

j_gene: TRBJ2-7
v_gene: TRBV29-1
CDR3aa: SVEIFGRGSYEQY

j_gene: TRBJ2-3
v_gene: TRBV6-5
CDR3aa: ASSYKASTDTQY

j_gene: TRBJ2-6
v_gene: TRBV27
CDR3aa: ASSLAAVYSGANVLT

j_gene: TRBJ1-5
v_gene: TRBV28
CDR3aa: ASSYTGGGQPQH

j_gene: TRBJ2-7
v_gene: TRBV9
CDR3aa: ASSVAAGGSYEQY

j_gene: TRBJ2-5
v_gene: TRBV7-6
CDR3aa: ASSSGLLDGD

j_gene: TRBJ2-1
v_gene: TRBV11-2
CDR3aa: ASSLGSGEQF

j_gene: TRBJ2-1
v_gene: TRBV2
CDR3aa: ASERLTYNEQF

j_gene: TRBJ2-7
v_gene: TRBV4-1
CDR3aa: ASSQDPTGALKDEQY

j_gene: TRBJ1-4
v_gene: TRBV10-3
CDR3aa: AISDTESSNEKLF

j_gene: TRBJ1-1
v_gene: TRBV14
CDR3aa: ASSHRQGSWNTEAF

j_gene: TRBJ1-5
v_gene: TRBV28
CDR3aa: ASSFLTGSNQPQH

j_gene: TRBJ2-2
v_gene: TRBV6-5
CDR3aa: ASSYSQGLGTGELF

j_gene: TRBJ2-4
v_gene: TRBV29-1
CDR3aa: SAGPGNIQY